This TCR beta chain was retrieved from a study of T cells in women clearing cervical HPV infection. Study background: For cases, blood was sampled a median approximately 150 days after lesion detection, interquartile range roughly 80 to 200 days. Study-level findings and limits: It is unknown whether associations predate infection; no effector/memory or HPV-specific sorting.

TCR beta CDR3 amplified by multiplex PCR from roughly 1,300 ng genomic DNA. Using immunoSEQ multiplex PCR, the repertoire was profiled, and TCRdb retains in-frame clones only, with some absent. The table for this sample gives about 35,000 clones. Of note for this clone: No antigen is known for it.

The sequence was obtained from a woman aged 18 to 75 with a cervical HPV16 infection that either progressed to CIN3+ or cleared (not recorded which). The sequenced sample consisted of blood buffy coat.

CDR3 sequence: CSAWRGPTEAFF. The sequenced part of the CDR3 DNA is TGCAGTGCTTGGAGGGGGCCAACTGAA. The rearrangement uses TRBV20-1 and TRBJ1-1; 7 positions match TRBD1. The read terminates 3 residues before the CDR3 end, so the remaining end is supplied by the germline J gene. CDR3 size: 12 residues. The V gene end was trimmed by 5 bases and the J gene end by 5 bases; junction bases not matched to a gene: 5. Germline V lookup: CDR1 DFQATT, CDR2 SNEGSKA (reference sequence).